Below are 30 T cell receptor beta chains sequenced from a single sample in a study of shared clonotypes between healthy human individuals. Sequencing was performed with immunoSEQ multiplex PCR; in TCRdb, only in-frame clones are kept and a portion is missing. Of roughly 2.4 million clones detected, 90% to 96% appear once; the ten largest clones hold less than 0.15%. Source material: naive CD4+ T cells sorted from blood. Subset described: CD45RA+ positively selected. The receptors derive from a man aged 18-30 years in good health.

Here the CDR3 DNA reads TGTGCCAGCAGTATGCAACAGGCTAACTATGGCTACACCTTC. It yields the protein CASSMQQANYGYTF. This chain uses TRBV28 with TRBJ1-2; TRBD1 might be the D (5 bases). This CDR3 comprises 14 residues. V dropped 5 bases and J dropped 0 bases, with 10 bases sitting between them. The germline V gene has CDR1 MDHEN and CDR2 SYDVKM.

The rearrangement links TRBV5-4 to TRBJ1-1, with D uncertain. The CDR3 is 15 residues long. CDR1 and CDR2 (germline): SGHNT, YYREEE (reference sequence). The germline V and J ends were trimmed by 2 bases and 4 bases, with 15 bases remaining between them. CDR3: CASSFGQAGGTEAFF. The CDR3 coding sequence is TGTGCCAGCAGCTTCGGTCAGGCCGGTGGCACTGAAGCTTTCTTT. The variable domain in full, with the rest retrieved from reference TRBV5-4 and TRBJ1-1, is ETGVTQSPTHLIKTRGQQVTLRCSSQSGHNTVSWYQQALGQGPQFIFQYYREEENGRGNFPPRFSGLQFPNYSSELNVNALELDDSALYLCASSFGQAGGTEAFFGQGTRLTVV.

The chain employs TRBV2 and TRBJ2-1; the D is unclear. Germline V gene data show CDR1 as SNHLY and CDR2 as FYNNEI. Trimming left V 4 bases short and J 0 bases short, with 10 bases between. This CDR3 is built from 15 residues. CDR3 sequence: CASSGSPSSYNEQFF. The CDR3 nucleotides are TGTGCCAGCAGTGGATCCCCCAGCTCCTACAATGAGCAGTTCTTC.

To note about this clone: The sample contains more than one DNA sequence encoding this CDR3. The chain carries TRBV2 and TRBJ2-7, with 12 bases lining up with TRBD2. Germline values: CDR1 SNHLY, CDR2 FYNNEI. V was pared by 6 bases and J by 3 bases, with 0 bases of the junction left unmatched. The CDR3 is made up of 13 amino acids. For the CDR3, the DNA is TGTGCCAGCAGACTAGCGGGGGGCTACGAGCAGTACTTC. Translation gives CASRLAGGYEQYF.

The chain has TRBV5-1 and TRBJ2-7, with 9 bases identical to TRBD2. Germline loops: CDR1 SGHRS, CDR2 YFSETQ. The V and J ends lost 5 bases and 4 bases, in that order; junction bases with no gene match: 10. CDR3 length equals 15 residues. CDR3 residues: CASSNSGRPIYEQYF. CDR3 coding DNA: TGCGCCAGCAGTAATAGCGGGAGACCAATATACGAGCAGTACTTC.

This chain connects TRBV5-1 to TRBJ2-1, with D unresolved. The CDR3 loop spans 12 amino acids. Trimming left V 1 base short and J 8 bases short, with 7 bases between. Germline V gives CDR1 SGHRS, CDR2 YFSETQ. In DNA, the CDR3 is TGCGCCAGCAGCTTGACGGAGCATGAGCAGTTCTTC. Translated, it gives CASSLTEHEQFF.

The rearrangement links TRBV7-9 to TRBJ2-2; 7 nucleotides align to TRBD2. CDR3 size: 15 residues. The J segment lost 3 bases and the V segment lost 5 bases, leaving 6 bases of the junction unmatched. Looked up from germline, CDR1 is SEHNR and CDR2 is FQNEAQ (reference sequence). CDR3: CASSVAGAYTGELFF. The CDR3 nucleotides are TGTGCCAGCAGCGTGGCGGGAGCGTACACCGGGGAGCTGTTTTTT.

The genes are TRBV5-1 and TRBJ2-5, with TRBD1 matching over 7 bases. The CDR3 extends over 14 amino acids. Trimming took 4 bases from V and 4 from J; bases not matched to a gene: 7. Germline CDR1 is SGHRS and CDR2 is YFSETQ. The CDR3 DNA sequence: TGCGCCAGCAGCGGGGGACAGTGGCTAGAGACCCAGTACTTC. Translated, it gives CASSGGQWLETQYF.

The chain employs TRBV4-1 and TRBJ2-3; 7 nucleotides line up with TRBD2. The germline CDR1 and CDR2 sequences are MGHRA and YSYEKL. This CDR3 region has 13 residues. V lost 4 bases to trimming and J lost 7 bases; unmatched junction nucleotides: 5. The CDR3 is CASSLLLANTQYF. As DNA, the CDR3 is TGCGCCAGCAGCCTCTTACTAGCGAATACGCAGTATTTT.

The table lists this clone with a few counts. The V call is TRBV29-1, the J call TRBJ1-2; TRBD1 might be the D (5 bases). CDR1 is SQVTM and CDR2 is ANQGSEA in the germline V gene. V lost 6 bases and J lost 0, with 14 bases in between. This CDR3 has 14 residues. CDR3 bases: TGCAGCGTGGGGGGACTGGGAGCTAACTATGGCTACACCTTC. It codes for CSVGGLGANYGYTF.

The genes are TRBV7-8 and TRBJ2-1; tentatively, D is TRBD2 (5 bases). Germline lookup yields CDR1 SGHVS and CDR2 FQNEAQ. V dropped 2 bases and J dropped 6 bases, with 20 bases sitting between them. The CDR3 has 17 amino acids. The CDR3 is CASSLRLYIGNFNEQFF. The CDR3 region has the DNA TGTGCCAGCAGCTTACGTCTCTATATCGGGAACTTCAATGAGCAGTTCTTC.

This clone was seen only once. J is TRBJ2-4 and V is TRBV6-1; D is perhaps TRBD1 (5 bases). The CDR3 totals 13 residues. Trimming took off 0 bases at V and 6 bases at J, with 6 bases between the two ends. Germline values: CDR1 MNHNS, CDR2 SASEGT. CDR3 region: CASSEARGNIQYF. The CDR3 DNA is TGTGCCAGCAGTGAAGCAAGGGGAAACATTCAGTACTTC.

As for this clone: This specimen includes other DNA sequences encoding the same CDR3. The chain carries TRBV7-2 and TRBJ2-3, with D maybe TRBD2 (5 bases). CDR3 length: 15 residues. V lost 1 base, J lost 0 bases, and 8 bases lay in between. Per germline, CDR1 SGHTA and CDR2 FQGNSA. CDR3 bases: TGTGCCAGCAGCTTAGTAGCGTCTAGCACAGATACGCAGTATTTT. It specifies CASSLVASSTDTQYF.

The V call is TRBV6-5, the J call TRBJ2-7; 9 positions match TRBD2. V dropped 4 bases and J dropped 0; count of bases not matched to a gene: 4. The CDR3 is 15 residues long. The germline gives CDR1 MNHEY, CDR2 SVGAGI. The CDR3 here is CASSSLSGSSYEQYF. In DNA, the CDR3 is TGTGCCAGCAGTTCCCTTAGCGGGAGCTCCTACGAGCAGTACTTC.

V gene TRBV11-1 combines with J gene TRBJ2-2, with D unresolved. From germline, CDR1 is SGHAT and CDR2 FQDESV (reference sequence). This CDR3 region has 10 residues. Trimming removed 7 bases at V and 8 bases at J, with 5 bases between. Here the CDR3 reads CASIPGELFF. The CDR3 DNA sequence: TGTGCCAGCATACCGGGGGAGCTGTTTTTT.

The CDR3 spells CASSILDRTGELFF. DNA of the CDR3: TGTGCCAGTAGTATACTGGACAGAACCGGGGAGCTGTTTTTT. The chain combines TRBV19 with TRBJ2-2; the D gene is possibly TRBD1 (6 bases). V shed 2 bases and J shed 5 bases, with 9 bases lying between them. CDR3 size: 14 residues. Germline lookup yields CDR1 LNHDA and CDR2 SQIVND (reference sequence).

To note about this clone: One junction end does not reproduce the germline sequence, and a read error may be involved. This rearrangement joins TRBV30 to TRBJ1-3; D not certain. Germline CDR1 reads GTSNPN; CDR2 reads SVGIG (reference sequence). The CDR3 is 11 amino acids. CDR3: CGRGSGNTIYF. As DNA, the CDR3 is TGCGGCAGAGGATCTGGAAACACCATATATTTT.

Only one count was recorded for this clone. The V call is TRBV27, the J call TRBJ2-7; TRBD2 agrees at 7 bases. V lost 4 bases and J lost 4; bases outside the gene matches: 4. The CDR3 runs to 13 residues. Germline values: CDR1 MNHEY, CDR2 SMNVEV (reference sequence). The CDR3 loop is CASSSRGDYEQYF. CDR3 DNA: TGTGCCAGCAGTTCTCGGGGGGATTACGAGCAGTACTTC.

The gene calls are TRBV4-3 and TRBJ2-5; TRBD2 matches at 10 bases. V was clipped by 0 bases and J by 5 bases; unmatched bases: 12. CDR1 is LGHNA, CDR2 YSLEER, per germline. The CDR3 is 18 residues long. This CDR3 reads CASSQDLGSSGSGETQYF. The CDR3 nucleotides read TGCGCCAGCAGCCAAGATCTCGGATCTAGCGGGAGTGGGGAGACCCAGTACTTC.

The CDR3: CASSFTGTSGSHNEQFF. DNA of the CDR3: TGTGCCAGCAGCTTCACCGGGACTAGCGGGAGTCACAATGAGCAGTTCTTC. The V call is TRBV11-2, the J call TRBJ2-1; the match to TRBD2 covers 14 bases. The CDR3 has 17 amino acids. V trimming: 3 bases; J trimming: 5 bases; junction bases outside the gene matches: 6. Per the germline V gene, CDR1 is SGHAT and CDR2 is FQNNGV.

The chain employs TRBV21-1 and TRBJ2-3; TRBD2 is the table's D call and was not checked against the DNA. TRBV21-1 represents a pseudogene. The CDR3 length is 17 residues. In nucleotides, the CDR3 is TGTGCCAGCAGCTTCAGCGGGACTAGCGGATGCACAGATACGCAGTATTTT. This encodes CASSFSGTSGCTDTQYF.

CDR3 sequence (DNA): TGTGCCATCAATCAACAGGGGGGTTCGGCTTTCTTT. Protein: CAINQQGGSAFF. The chain links TRBV10-3 to TRBJ1-1, with 8 positions matching TRBD1. The CDR3 runs 12 residues. V gave up 7 bases and J gave up 11 bases; unmatched junction bases: 9. Germline V gives CDR1 ENHRY, CDR2 SYGVKD.

This chain joins TRBV2 and TRBJ2-1, with D unresolved. V was pared by 8 bases and J by 9 bases, with 20 bases between. This CDR3 spans 14 amino acids. Germline V gives CDR1 SNHLY, CDR2 FYNNEI. The CDR3 DNA reads as TGTGCCAGCCTGCTCCTGTCTCCTTCGGGTGAGCAGTTCTTC. As protein: CASLLLSPSGEQFF.

This chain uses TRBV11-2 with TRBJ2-1, with 15 bases identical to TRBD2. The CDR3 has 19 residues. Germline V lookup: CDR1 SGHAT, CDR2 FQNNGV. The V gene end was trimmed by 10 bases and the J gene end by 2 bases; junction bases not matched to a gene: 15. For the CDR3, the DNA is TGTGCCACCACCACGGGGGGGACTAGCGGGAGGAGGACCTACAATGAGCAGTTCTTC. Its translation: CATTTGGTSGRRTYNEQFF.

The chain joins TRBV10-3 to TRBJ2-4; the D is unclear. Trimming took 0 bases from V and 7 from J, leaving 7 bases between them. This CDR3 is built from 13 residues. Germline assignment: CDR1 ENHRY and CDR2 SYGVKD. Written as DNA, the CDR3 is TGTGCCATCAGTGAGTCCCGCGAGAACATTCAGTACTTC. Translating it yields CAISESRENIQYF.

This rearrangement joins TRBV6-5 to TRBJ1-1, with a possible D match to TRBD1 (6 bases). Germline CDR1 is MNHEY and CDR2 is SVGAGI. The CDR3 totals 13 residues. V lost 2 bases, J lost 5 bases, and 9 bases lay in between. The CDR3, as DNA: TGTGCCAGCAGTTACGGGGGCGCGACTGAAGCTTTCTTT. Translated: CASSYGGATEAFF.

The chain recombines TRBV10-3 with TRBJ1-5; no clear D. The CDR3 loop spans 14 amino acids. V lost 6 bases, J lost 2 bases, and 11 bases lay in between. Germline V lookup: CDR1 ENHRY, CDR2 SYGVKD. The CDR3: CAISGGGRNQPQHF. CDR3 bases: TGTGCCATCAGCGGCGGAGGGCGCAATCAGCCCCAGCATTTT.

The rearrangement links TRBV28 to TRBJ1-2; weak D call: TRBD1 (6 bases). The CDR3 is 15 amino acids. V was cut by 7 bases and J by 4 bases, with 19 bases left in between. Germline values: CDR1 MDHEN, CDR2 SYDVKM. The CDR3 DNA sequence: TGTGCCAGCACGGTCCGTTCCCTAGGGGGCTATGGCTACACCTTC. It codes for CASTVRSLGGYGYTF.

Turning to this clone: This specimen includes other DNA sequences encoding the same CDR3. This rearrangement joins TRBV18 to TRBJ2-7; weak D call: TRBD1 (7 bases). CDR3 length equals 14 residues. The V gene lost 3 bases and the J gene lost 4 bases, with 13 bases spanning the gap. Germline CDR1 and CDR2: KGHSH and LQKENI. This CDR3 reads CASSPSTGTYEQYF. The CDR3, as DNA: TGTGCCAGCTCACCTTCGACAGGGACTTACGAGCAGTACTTC.

The CDR3 reads CASMGPQETQYF. The CDR3 nucleotides are TGTGCCAGCATGGGACCACAGGAGACCCAGTACTTC. This chain connects TRBV6-1 to TRBJ2-5; the D call may be TRBD1 or TRBD2 (5 bases each). The CDR3 is 12 amino acids. Per the germline V gene, CDR1 is MNHNS and CDR2 is SASEGT. Deletions cut 7 bases from V and 5 bases from J, with 11 bases between.